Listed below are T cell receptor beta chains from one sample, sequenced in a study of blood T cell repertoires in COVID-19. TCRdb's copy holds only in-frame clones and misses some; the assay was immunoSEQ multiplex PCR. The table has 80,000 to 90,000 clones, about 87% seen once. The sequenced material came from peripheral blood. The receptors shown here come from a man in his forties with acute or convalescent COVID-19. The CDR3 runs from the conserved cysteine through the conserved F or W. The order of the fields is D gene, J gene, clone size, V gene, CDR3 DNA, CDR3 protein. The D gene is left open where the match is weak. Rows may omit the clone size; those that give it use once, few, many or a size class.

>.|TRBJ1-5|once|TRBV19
TGTGCCAGTAGTATTTACAGTGGTGGCAATCAGCCCCAGCATTTT
CASSIYSGGNQPQHF
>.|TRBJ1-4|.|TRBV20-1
TGCAGTGCTAGTTTGGCAGGGGAACTGTTTTTT
CSASLAGELFF
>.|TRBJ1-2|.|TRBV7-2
TGTGCCAGCAGCTTAGACTTTAGGGGGAGTAGTGGCTACACCTTC
CASSLDFRGSSGYTF
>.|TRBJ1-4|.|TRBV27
TGTGCCAGCAAAAAGAGGGCATCTGAAAAACTGTTTTTT
CASKKRASEKLFF
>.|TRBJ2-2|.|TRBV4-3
TGCGCCAGCAGCACCAGGACACCCCCCCACACCGGGGAGCTGTTTTTT
CASSTRTPPHTGELFF
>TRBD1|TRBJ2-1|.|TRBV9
TGTGCCAGCAGCGCGTCCGGGACAGAGTACTACAATGAGCAGTTCTTC
CASSASGTEYYNEQFF
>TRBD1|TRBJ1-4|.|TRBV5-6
TGTGCCAGCAGCTCCGGGACAGGCTTCGGGGAAAAACTGTTTTTT
CASSSGTGFGEKLFF
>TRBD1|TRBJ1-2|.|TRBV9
TGTGCCAGCACCCCCGGACAGGGCAAGGACTATGGCTACACCTTC
CASTPGQGKDYGYTF
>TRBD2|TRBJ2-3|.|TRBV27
TGTGCCAGCAGTCACGGGGGGACAGATACGCAGTATTTT
CASSHGGTDTQYF
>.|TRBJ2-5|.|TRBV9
TGTGCCAGCAGCGTAGAAGCGTCGCAGACCCAGTACTTC
CASSVEASQTQYF
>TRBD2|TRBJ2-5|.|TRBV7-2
TGTGCCAGCAGCGGAACTAGCGGGGGGGCCGGAGAGACCCAGTACTTC
CASSGTSGGAGETQYF
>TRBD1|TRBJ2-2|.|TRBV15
TGTGCCACCAGCAGAGAAGGACAGGGCACCGGGGAGCTGTTTTTT
CATSREGQGTGELFF
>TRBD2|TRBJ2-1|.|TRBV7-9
TGTGCCAGCAGCTGGGACCGTGGAGGGAGGGGCAATGAGCAGTTCTTC
CASSWDRGGRGNEQFF
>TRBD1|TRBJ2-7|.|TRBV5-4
TGTGCCAGCAGCTCGGGGACAGGGGCCTCCGACGAGCAGTACTTC
CASSSGTGASDEQYF
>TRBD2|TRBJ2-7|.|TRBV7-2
TGTGCCAGCAGCTTACGGCGGGAGTCCTACGAGCAGTACTTC
CASSLRRESYEQYF
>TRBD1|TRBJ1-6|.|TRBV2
TGTGCCAGCGGTTGGACAGGGGATTCACCCCTCCACTTT
CASGWTGDSPLHF
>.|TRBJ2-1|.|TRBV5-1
TGCGCCAGCAGCTTGACGGGGTCCAATTCCTACAATGAGCAGTTCTTC
CASSLTGSNSYNEQFF
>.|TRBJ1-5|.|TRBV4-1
TGCGCCAGCAGCCAAGCCCATAGCAATCAGCCCCAGCATTTT
CASSQAHSNQPQHF
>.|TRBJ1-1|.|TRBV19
TGTGCCAGTAGTATGGCAGGGAATATGGAGGCTTTCTTT
CASSMAGNMEAFF
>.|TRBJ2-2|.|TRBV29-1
TGCAGCGTTGGGGGTCAGGGCCCCGGGGAGCTGTTTTTT
CSVGGQGPGELFF
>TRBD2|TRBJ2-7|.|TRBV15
TGTGCCACCAGCAGTAAAGCGGGGGGCGGGGTCGAGCAGTACTTC
CATSSKAGGGVEQYF
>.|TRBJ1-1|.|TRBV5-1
TGCGCCAGCAGTTGGGACGGGGGTTTCTCTGAAGCTTTCTTT
CASSWDGGFSEAFF